This T cell receptor (beta chain) was profiled in a study of cytomegalovirus exposure and HLA in healthy donors. Study as a whole: Among around 200 million T cells, an earlier analysis found 95 million to 140 million unique TCR beta sequences. As released early, the data held 80 million to 90 million unique TCRs from HLA-typed donors. Findings and limits, study-wide: A reported reduction in N-insertions relative to the roughly 700-donor mean was seen in an Asian-associated ancestry cluster in a later analysis.

Concerning this clone: The antigen is undetermined.

Germline V gives CDR1 MDHEN, CDR2 SYDVKM. V shed 5 bases and J shed 7 bases, with 17 bases lying between them. The CDR3 sequence is 15 residues long. PCR used 60 Vbeta primers and 13 Jbeta primers. Sequencing was performed with immunoSEQ multiplex PCR; in TCRdb, only in-frame clones are kept and a portion is missing. The sample holds about 91,000 clones; roughly 86% are singletons and the top ten take roughly 9.2%. This clonotype was obtained from a man aged 25-40 years in good health and CMV-seropositive. The material sequenced was PBMCs. The chain recombines TRBV28 with TRBJ1-4; D gene ambiguous. The CDR3: CASSTANELGEKLFF. In DNA, the CDR3 is TGTGCCAGCAGTACCGCCAATGAGCTCGGTGAAAAACTGTTTTTT.